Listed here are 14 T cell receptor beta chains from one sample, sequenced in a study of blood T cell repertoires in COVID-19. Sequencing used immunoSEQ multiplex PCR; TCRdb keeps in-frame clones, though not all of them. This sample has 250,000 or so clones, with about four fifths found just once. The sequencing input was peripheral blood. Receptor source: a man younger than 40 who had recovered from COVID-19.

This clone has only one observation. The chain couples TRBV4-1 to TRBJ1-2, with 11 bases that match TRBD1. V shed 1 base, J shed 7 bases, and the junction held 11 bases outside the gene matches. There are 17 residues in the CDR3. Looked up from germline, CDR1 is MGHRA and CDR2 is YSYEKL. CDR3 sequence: CASSQVLASGQGVGYTF. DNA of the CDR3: TGCGCCAGCAGCCAAGTCCTTGCCTCGGGACAGGGGGTTGGCTACACCTTC.

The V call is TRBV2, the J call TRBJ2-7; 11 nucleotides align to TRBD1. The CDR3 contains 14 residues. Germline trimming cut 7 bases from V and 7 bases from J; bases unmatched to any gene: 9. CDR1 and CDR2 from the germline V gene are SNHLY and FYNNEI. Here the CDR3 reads CASKLGQGAWEQYV. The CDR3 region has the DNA TGTGCCAGCAAGTTAGGACAGGGGGCTTGGGAGCAGTACGTC.

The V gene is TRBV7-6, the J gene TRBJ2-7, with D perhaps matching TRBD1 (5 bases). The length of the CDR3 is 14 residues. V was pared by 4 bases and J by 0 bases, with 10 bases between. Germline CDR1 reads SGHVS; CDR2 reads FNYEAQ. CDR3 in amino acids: CASSWRQYSYEQYF. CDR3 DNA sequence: TGTGCCAGCAGCTGGCGACAGTACTCCTACGAGCAGTACTTC.

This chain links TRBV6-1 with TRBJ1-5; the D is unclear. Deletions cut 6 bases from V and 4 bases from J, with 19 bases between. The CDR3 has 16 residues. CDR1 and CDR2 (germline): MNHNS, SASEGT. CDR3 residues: CASREWPVGGNQPQHF. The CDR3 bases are TGTGCCAGCAGGGAATGGCCTGTTGGAGGTAATCAGCCCCAGCATTTT.

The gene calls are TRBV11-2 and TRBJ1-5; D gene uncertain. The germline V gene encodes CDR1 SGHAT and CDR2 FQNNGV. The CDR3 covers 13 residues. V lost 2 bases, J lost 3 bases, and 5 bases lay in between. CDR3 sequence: CASSLFSNQPQHF. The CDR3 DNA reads TGTGCCAGCAGCTTATTCTCCAATCAGCCCCAGCATTTT.

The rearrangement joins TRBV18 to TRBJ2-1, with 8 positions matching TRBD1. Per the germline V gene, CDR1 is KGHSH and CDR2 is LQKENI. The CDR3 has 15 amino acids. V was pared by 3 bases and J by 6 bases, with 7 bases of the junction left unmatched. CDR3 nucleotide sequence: TGTGCCAGCTCACCTGAGCAGGGGGCCTCCAATGAGCAGTTCTTC. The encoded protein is CASSPEQGASNEQFF.

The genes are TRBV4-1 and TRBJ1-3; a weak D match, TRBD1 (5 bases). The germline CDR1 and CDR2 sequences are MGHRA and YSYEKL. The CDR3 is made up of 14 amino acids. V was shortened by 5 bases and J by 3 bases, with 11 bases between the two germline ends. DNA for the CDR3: TGCGCCAGCAGCGGAAGGGGAATTGGAAACACCATATATTTT. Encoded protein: CASSGRGIGNTIYF.

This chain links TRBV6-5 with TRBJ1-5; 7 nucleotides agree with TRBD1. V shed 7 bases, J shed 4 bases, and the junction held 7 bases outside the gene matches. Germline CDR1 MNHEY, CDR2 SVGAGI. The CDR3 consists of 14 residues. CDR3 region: CASKMGQRNQPQHF. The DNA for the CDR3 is TGTGCCAGCAAGATGGGACAGAGAAATCAGCCCCAGCATTTT.

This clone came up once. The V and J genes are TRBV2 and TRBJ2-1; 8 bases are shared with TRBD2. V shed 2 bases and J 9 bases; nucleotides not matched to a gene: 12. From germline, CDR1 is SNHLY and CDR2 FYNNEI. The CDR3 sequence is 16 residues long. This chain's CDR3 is CASSEWVSGAVGEQFF. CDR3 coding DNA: TGTGCCAGCAGTGAATGGGTTAGCGGGGCTGTAGGTGAGCAGTTCTTC. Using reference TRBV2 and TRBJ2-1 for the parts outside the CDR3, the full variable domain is EPEVTQTPSHQVTQMGQEVILRCVPISNHLYFYWYRQILGQKVEFLVSFYNNEISEKSEIFDDQFSVERPDGSNFTLKIRSTKLEDSAMYFCASSEWVSGAVGEQFFGPGTRLTVL.

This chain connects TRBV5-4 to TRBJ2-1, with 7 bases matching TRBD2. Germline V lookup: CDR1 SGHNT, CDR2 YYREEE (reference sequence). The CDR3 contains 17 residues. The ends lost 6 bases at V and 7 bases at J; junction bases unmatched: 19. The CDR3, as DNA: TGTGCCAGCACCGTCTCCTGGGGAGGGGAGGGGAGGAATGAGCAGTTCTTC. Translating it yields CASTVSWGGEGRNEQFF.

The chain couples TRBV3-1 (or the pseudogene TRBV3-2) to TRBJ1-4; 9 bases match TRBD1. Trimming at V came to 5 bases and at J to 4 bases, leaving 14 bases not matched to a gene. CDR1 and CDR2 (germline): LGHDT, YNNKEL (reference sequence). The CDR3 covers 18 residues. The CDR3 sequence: CASSKTGGHRSHNEKLFF. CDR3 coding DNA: TGTGCCAGCAGCAAGACAGGGGGGCACCGATCTCATAATGAAAAACTGTTTTTT.

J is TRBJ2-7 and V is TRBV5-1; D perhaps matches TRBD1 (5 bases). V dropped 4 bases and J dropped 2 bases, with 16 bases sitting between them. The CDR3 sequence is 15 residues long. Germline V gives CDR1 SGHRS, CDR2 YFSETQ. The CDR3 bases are TGCGCCAGCAGCCCCGCTTCACAGGCTACCTACGAGCAGTACTTC. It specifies CASSPASQATYEQYF.

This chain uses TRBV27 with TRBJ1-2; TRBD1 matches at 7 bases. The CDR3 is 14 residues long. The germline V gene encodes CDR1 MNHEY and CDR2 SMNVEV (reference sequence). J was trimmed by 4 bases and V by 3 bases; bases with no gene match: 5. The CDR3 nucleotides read TGTGCCAGCAGTTTCTCAGGGGGGAGCTATGGCTACACCTTC. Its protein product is CASSFSGGSYGYTF.

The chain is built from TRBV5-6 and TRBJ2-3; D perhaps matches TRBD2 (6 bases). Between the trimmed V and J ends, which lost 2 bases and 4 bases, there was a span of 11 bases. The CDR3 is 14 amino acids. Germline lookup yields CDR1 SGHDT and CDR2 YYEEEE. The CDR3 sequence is CASSFGTASDTQYF. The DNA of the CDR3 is TGTGCCAGCAGCTTTGGGACTGCCTCAGATACGCAGTATTTT.